This T cell receptor (beta chain) was profiled in a study of cytomegalovirus exposure and HLA in healthy donors. In the study overall: In a previous analysis, 100 million to 140 million unique TCR beta sequences were found from 150 million to 200 million T cells. Drawn from HLA-typed donors, 80 million to 100 million unique TCRs were held in an early data release.

Primers: 60 Vbeta forward and 13 Jbeta reverse. Here immunoSEQ multiplex PCR was the method, and the copy in TCRdb shows in-frame clones only, minus some. Of tens of thousands of clones detected, around three quarters appear once; the ten largest clones hold approximately 5.1%. A note on this clone: Antigen specificity is unknown.

The V gene's germline CDR1 is SGHTA and CDR2 FQGTGA. The CDR3 runs to 16 residues. V dropped 0 bases and J dropped 4; count of bases not matched to a gene: 3. Study findings and constraints: Prior analysis indicated that the majority of TCR beta V segments exhibited productivity approximately 87% or approximately 30% of the time. In a later analysis, a genetic analysis reported fewer productive-TCR N-insertions in an Asian-associated ancestry cluster than the cohort average.

V and J are TRBV7-3 and TRBJ2-2, with TRBD2 matching over 9 bases. The sample consisted of PBMCs. The clonotype originates from a man aged 25 to 45 in good health and CMV-seropositive. This CDR3 reads CASSLTSGSATGELFF. For the CDR3, the DNA is TGTGCCAGCAGCTTAACTAGCGGGAGCGCCACCGGGGAGCTGTTTTTT.